The present TCR beta chain was sequenced within a study of radiation and T cells in renal cell carcinoma. As for the study in general: Nephrectomy followed 15 Gy stereotactic body radiation by 4 weeks.

Study-wide points: In blood, top tumor clones expanded by 2 weeks, shrinking by 4.

Time point of the sample: baseline pretreatment blood. Treatment indicated: 15 Gy SBRT to primary tumor, nephrectomy 4 weeks later. The patient's renal cell carcinoma had clear cell pathology. Of note for this clone: What it recognizes is unknown.

Between the trimmed V and J ends, which lost 0 bases and 2 bases, there was a span of 12 bases. CDR1 is SGHDT and CDR2 is YYEEEE in the germline V gene. This CDR3 has 15 amino acids. Profiled with immunoSEQ multiplex PCR; TCRdb holds only in-frame clones, not every one. The sample consists of approximately 100,000 clones, 80% to 90% of them appearing once. The sequence was obtained from a man in his fifties or sixties with renal cell carcinoma. Material: blood, obtained from a patient whose treatment included radiotherapy and nephrectomy. The gene calls are TRBV5-6 and TRBJ2-7; D may be TRBD2 (5 bases). The CDR3 sequence is CASSLEGSGTYEQYF. CDR3 DNA sequence: TGTGCCAGCAGCTTGGAAGGGAGTGGGACCTACGAGCAGTACTTC.